This TCR beta chain was obtained from a study of T cell repertoires in cytomegalovirus infection. About the research overall: Public TCR beta signatures were indicative of both CMV infection and a matching HLA type. Study results and limitations: HLA-C-restricted, CMV-specific TCR beta clonotypes were dominant ex vivo.

TCRdb re-called the reads with MiXCR, one entry per CDR3 protein. Of some 100,000 distinct CDR3 sequences listed, about 22% are singletons. A word on this clonotype: Its antigen is still unknown.

The CDR3 sequence is 14 residues long. Per the germline V gene, CDR1 is SEHNR and CDR2 is FQNEAQ (reference sequence). V lost 5 bases, J lost 2 bases, and 13 bases lay in between. The sequence was obtained from a human donor in good health (CMV status not recorded). Some clones in this sample may be carry-over from other donors' samples. Sequencing was done on a sample of CD8+ T cells from PBMCs. The chain recombines TRBV7-9 with TRBJ2-7; unclear D gene. CDR3 nucleotide sequence: TGTGCCAGCAGCCCAACAGAATCTCCCTACGAGCAGTACTTC. It encodes CASSPTESPYEQYF.